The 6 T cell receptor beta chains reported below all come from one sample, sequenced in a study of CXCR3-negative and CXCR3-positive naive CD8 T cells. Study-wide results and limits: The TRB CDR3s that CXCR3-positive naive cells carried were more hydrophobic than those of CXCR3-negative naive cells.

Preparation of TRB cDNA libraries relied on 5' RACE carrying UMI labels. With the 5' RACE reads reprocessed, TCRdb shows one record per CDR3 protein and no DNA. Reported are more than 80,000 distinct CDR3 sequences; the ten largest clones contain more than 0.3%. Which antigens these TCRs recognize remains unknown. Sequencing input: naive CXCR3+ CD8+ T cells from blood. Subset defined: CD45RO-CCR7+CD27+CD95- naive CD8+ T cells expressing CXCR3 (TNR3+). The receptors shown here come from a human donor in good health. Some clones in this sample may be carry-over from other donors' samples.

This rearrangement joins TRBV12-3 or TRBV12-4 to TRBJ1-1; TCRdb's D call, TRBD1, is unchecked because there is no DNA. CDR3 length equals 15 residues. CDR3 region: CASSGGQGMATEAFF.

CDR3 sequence: CSVEHNSYEQYF. The chain combines TRBV29-1 with TRBJ2-7. Looked up from germline, CDR1 is SQVTM and CDR2 is ANQGSEA. This CDR3 spans 12 amino acids.

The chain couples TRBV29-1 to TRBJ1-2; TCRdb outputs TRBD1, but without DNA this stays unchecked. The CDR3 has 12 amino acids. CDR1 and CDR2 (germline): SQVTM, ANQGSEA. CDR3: CSALTGEWGYTF.

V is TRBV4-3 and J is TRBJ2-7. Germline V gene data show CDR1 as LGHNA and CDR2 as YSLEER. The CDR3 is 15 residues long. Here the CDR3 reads CTSSQALDGSYEQYF.

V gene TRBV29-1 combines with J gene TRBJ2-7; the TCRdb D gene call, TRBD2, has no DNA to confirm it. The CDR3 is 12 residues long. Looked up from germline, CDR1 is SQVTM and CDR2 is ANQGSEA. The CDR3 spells CSVLGQNDEQYF.

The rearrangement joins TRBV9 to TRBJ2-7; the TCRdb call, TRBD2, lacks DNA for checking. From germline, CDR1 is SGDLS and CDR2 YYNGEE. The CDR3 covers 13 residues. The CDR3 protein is CASSVVEGSEQYF.